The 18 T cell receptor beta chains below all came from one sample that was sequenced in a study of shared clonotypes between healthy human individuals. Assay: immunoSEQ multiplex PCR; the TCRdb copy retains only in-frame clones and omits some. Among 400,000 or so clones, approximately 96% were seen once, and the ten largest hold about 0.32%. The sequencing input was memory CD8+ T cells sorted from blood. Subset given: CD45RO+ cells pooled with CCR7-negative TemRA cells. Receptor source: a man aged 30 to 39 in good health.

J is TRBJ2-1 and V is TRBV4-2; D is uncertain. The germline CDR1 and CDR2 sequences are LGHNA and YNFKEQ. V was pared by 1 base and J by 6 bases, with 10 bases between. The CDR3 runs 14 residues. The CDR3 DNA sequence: TGTGCCAGCAGCCAAGTTTTAGTCGGCAATGAGCAGTTCTTC. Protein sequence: CASSQVLVGNEQFF.

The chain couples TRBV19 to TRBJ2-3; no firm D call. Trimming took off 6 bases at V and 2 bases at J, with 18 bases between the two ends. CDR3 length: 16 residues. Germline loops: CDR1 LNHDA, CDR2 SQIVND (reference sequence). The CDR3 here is CASRHIFSRSTDTQYF. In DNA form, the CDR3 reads TGTGCCAGTAGGCACATTTTTTCGCGGTCCACAGATACGCAGTATTTT.

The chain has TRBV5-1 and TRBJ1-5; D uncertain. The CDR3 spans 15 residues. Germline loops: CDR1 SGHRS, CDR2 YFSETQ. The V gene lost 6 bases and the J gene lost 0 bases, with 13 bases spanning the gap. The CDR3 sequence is CASKADPNSNQPQHF. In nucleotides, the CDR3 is TGCGCCAGCAAGGCAGACCCCAATAGCAATCAGCCCCAGCATTTT.

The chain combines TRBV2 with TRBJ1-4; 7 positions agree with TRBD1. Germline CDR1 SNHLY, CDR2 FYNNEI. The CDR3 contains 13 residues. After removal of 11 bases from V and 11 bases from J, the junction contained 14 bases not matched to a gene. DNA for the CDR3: TGTGCCGGGAACCCAACAGGGGTGGAGAAACTGTTTTTT. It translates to CAGNPTGVEKLFF. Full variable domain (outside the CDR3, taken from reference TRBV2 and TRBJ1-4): EPEVTQTPSHQVTQMGQEVILRCVPISNHLYFYWYRQILGQKVEFLVSFYNNEISEKSEIFDDQFSVERPDGSNFTLKIRSTKLEDSAMYFCAGNPTGVEKLFFGSGTQLSVL.

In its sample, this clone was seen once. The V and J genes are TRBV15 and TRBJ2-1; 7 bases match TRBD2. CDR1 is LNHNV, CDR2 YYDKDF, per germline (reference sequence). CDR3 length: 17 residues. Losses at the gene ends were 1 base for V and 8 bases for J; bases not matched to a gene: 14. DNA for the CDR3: TGTGCCACCAGCAGAGTCGATCGGGAGGCGGGAGTACATGAGCAGTTCTTC. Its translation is CATSRVDREAGVHEQFF.

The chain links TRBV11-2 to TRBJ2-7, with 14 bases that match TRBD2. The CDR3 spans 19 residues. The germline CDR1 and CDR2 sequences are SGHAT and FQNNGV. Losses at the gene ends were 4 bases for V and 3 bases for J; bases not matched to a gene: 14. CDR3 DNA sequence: TGTGCCAGCAGCTCCGGACAAGGACTAGCGGGAGGCTCGTACTACGAGCAGTACTTC. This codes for CASSSGQGLAGGSYYEQYF.

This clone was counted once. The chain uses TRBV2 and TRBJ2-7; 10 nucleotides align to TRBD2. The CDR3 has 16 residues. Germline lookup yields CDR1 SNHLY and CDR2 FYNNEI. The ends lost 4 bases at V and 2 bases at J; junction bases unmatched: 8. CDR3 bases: TGTGCCAGCAGTGTTGGACTAGCGGATATAACCTACGAGCAGTACTTC. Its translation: CASSVGLADITYEQYF.

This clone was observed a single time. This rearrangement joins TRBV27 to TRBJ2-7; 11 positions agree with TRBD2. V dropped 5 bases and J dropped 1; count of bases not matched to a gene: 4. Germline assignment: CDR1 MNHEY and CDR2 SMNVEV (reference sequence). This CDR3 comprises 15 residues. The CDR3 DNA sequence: TGTGCCAGCAGTGGGCTAGCGGGAGGTTCCTACGAGCAGTACTTC. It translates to CASSGLAGGSYEQYF.

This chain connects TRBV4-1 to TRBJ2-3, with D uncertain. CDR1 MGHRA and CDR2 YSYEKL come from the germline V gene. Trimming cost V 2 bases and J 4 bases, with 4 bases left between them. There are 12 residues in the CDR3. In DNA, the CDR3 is TGCGCCAGCAGCCAATACGCAGATACGCAGTATTTT. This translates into CASSQYADTQYF.

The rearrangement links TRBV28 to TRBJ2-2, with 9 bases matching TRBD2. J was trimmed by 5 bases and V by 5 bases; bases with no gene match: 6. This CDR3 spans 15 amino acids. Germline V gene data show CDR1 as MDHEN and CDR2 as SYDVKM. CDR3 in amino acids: CASSVAGERTGELFF. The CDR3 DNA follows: TGTGCCAGCAGTGTAGCGGGAGAGAGAACCGGGGAGCTGTTTTTT.

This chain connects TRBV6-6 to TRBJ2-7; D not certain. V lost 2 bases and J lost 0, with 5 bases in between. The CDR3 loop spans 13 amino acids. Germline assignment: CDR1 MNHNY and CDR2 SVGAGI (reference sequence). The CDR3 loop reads CASSYVTSYEQYF. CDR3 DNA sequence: TGTGCCAGCAGTTACGTCACCTCCTACGAGCAGTACTTC.

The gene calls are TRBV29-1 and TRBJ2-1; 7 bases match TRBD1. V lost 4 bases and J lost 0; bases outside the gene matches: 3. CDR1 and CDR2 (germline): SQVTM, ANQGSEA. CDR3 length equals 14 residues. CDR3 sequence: CSVAPGGSYNEQFF. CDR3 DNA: TGCAGCGTTGCCCCAGGGGGCTCCTACAATGAGCAGTTCTTC.

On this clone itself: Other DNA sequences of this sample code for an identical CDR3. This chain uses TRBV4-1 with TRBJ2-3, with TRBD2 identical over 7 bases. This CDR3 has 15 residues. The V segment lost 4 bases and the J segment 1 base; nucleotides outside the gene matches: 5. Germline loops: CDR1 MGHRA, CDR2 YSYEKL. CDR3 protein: CASSPLAGGTDTQYF. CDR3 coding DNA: TGCGCCAGCAGCCCGCTCGCGGGAGGCACAGATACGCAGTATTTT.

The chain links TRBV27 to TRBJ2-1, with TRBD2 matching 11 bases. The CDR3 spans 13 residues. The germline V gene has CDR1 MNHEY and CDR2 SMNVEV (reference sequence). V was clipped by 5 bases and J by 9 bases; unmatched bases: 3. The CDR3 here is CASSRLAGGEQFF. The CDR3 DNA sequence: TGTGCCAGCAGTAGGCTAGCGGGAGGTGAGCAGTTCTTC.

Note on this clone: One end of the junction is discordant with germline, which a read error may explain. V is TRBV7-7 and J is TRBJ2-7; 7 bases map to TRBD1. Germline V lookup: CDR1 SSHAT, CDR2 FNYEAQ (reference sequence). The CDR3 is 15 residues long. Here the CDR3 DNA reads TGTGCTAGCAGCGTAGACCCGACAGGGTACTACGAGCAGTACTTC. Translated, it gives CASSVDPTGYYEQYF.

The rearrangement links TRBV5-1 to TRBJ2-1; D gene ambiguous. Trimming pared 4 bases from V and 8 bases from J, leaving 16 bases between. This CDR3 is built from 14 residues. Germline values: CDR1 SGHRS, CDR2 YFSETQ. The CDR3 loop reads CASSGVDLGDEQFF. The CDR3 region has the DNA TGCGCCAGCAGCGGTGTGGACCTGGGTGATGAGCAGTTCTTC.

The CDR3 region is CAWSVIQGRQTQYF. The CDR3 DNA is TGTGCCTGGAGTGTAATCCAGGGCCGACAGACCCAGTACTTC. This sequence joins TRBV30 and TRBJ2-5; maybe TRBD1 (5 bases). V dropped 0 bases and J dropped 6 bases, with 14 bases sitting between them. This CDR3 has 14 residues. The germline gives CDR1 GTSNPN, CDR2 SVGIG (reference sequence).

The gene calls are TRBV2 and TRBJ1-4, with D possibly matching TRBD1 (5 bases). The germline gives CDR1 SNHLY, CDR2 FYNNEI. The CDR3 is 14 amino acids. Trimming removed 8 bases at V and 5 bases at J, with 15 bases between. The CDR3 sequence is CASGAGSSNEKLFF. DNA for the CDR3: TGTGCCAGCGGGGCGGGCAGTTCAAATGAAAAACTGTTTTTT.